A single sample gave rise to the 25 T cell receptor beta chains below, sequenced in a study of T cell repertoires in cytomegalovirus infection. No antigen is known for these receptors. TCRdb passed the reads through MiXCR, listing each CDR3 protein once. The sample holds 100,000 to 150,000 distinct CDR3 sequences, 20% to 30% seen once. Sequenced material: PBMCs, sequenced either directly or after in vitro stimulation (not recorded which). All receptors come from a human donor in good health (CMV status not recorded). Some clones in this sample may be carry-over from other donors' samples.

This clonotype was counted many times. The genes are TRBV7-2 and TRBJ2-2; no definite D call. V shed 3 bases and J shed 5 bases, with 10 bases lying between them. This CDR3 is built from 14 residues. Germline V gene lookup returns CDR1 SGHTA and CDR2 FQGNSA. The CDR3 DNA follows: TGTGCCAGCAGCTTGCGCCTTTGGACCGGGGAGCTGTTTTTT. This translates into CASSLRLWTGELFF.

This clonotype has ten or more counts. The V gene is TRBV28, the J gene TRBJ1-5, with 8 bases lining up with TRBD1. With V trimmed by 3 bases and J by 6 bases, 7 bases remained unmatched. In germline, CDR1 is MDHEN, CDR2 SYDVKM. This CDR3 is built from 15 residues. CDR3 DNA sequence: TGTGCCAGCAGTTTCCTAACAGGGGGTGGTCAGCCCCAGCATTTT. It is translated as CASSFLTGGGQPQHF.

The rearrangement uses TRBV7-8 and TRBJ2-4; 8 bases agree with TRBD2. Per germline, CDR1 SGHVS and CDR2 FQNEAQ. V lost 1 base to trimming and J lost 2 bases; unmatched junction nucleotides: 19. The CDR3 extends over 21 amino acids. The CDR3 region is CASSLGGVWGAGGWSKNIQYF. CDR3 nucleotide sequence: TGTGCCAGCAGCTTAGGGGGGGTGTGGGGGGCGGGAGGATGGTCCAAAAACATTCAGTACTTC. Looking up the rest from reference TRBV7-8 and TRBJ2-4 gives the full variable domain: GAGVSQSPRYKVAKRGQDVALRCDPISGHVSLFWYQQALGQGPEFLTYFQNEAQLDKSGLPSDRFFAERPEGSVSTLKIQRTQQEDSAVYLCASSLGGVWGAGGWSKNIQYFGAGTRLSVL.

This clonotype was detected only a few times. V is TRBV14 and J is TRBJ2-5, with D unclear. The germline V and J ends were trimmed by 1 base and 5 bases, with 14 bases remaining between them. This CDR3 is built from 15 residues. CDR1 and CDR2 (germline): SGHDN, FVKESK. The CDR3 reads CASSQGRLARETQYF. The CDR3 DNA sequence: TGTGCCAGCAGCCAAGGGAGATTGGCTCGGGAGACCCAGTACTTC.

The table lists this clonotype with a few counts. The chain combines TRBV5-4 with TRBJ2-1; D may be TRBD1 (6 bases). CDR1 and CDR2 from the germline V gene are SGHNT and YYREEE (reference sequence). The V end lost 7 bases, the J end lost 5 bases, and 16 bases lay between the germline ends. The length of the CDR3 is 14 residues. In DNA form, the CDR3 reads TGTGCCAGCGGAGGCCGGGACAAACACAATGAGCAGTTCTTC. The encoded protein is CASGGRDKHNEQFF.

This chain joins TRBV27 and TRBJ1-5; D is undetermined. The germline V and J ends were trimmed by 5 bases and 0 bases, with 17 bases remaining between them. In germline, CDR1 is MNHEY, CDR2 SMNVEV (reference sequence). The CDR3 length is 17 residues. The CDR3 spells CASSPSQQTYSNQPQHF. DNA for the CDR3: TGTGCCAGCAGTCCATCCCAACAGACATATAGCAATCAGCCCCAGCATTTT.

The table lists this clonotype with a few counts. With a much larger clone just one base away, this may be a read error. The chain links TRBV12-3 or TRBV12-4 to TRBJ2-3; 8 positions agree with TRBD1. CDR3 length: 15 amino acids. CDR3 sequence reads: CANSFPQGVTDTQYF. In nucleotides, the CDR3 is TGTGCCAACAGTTTTCCACAGGGGGTAACAGATACGCAGTATTTT.

The rearrangement links TRBV5-1 to TRBJ2-2; D is possibly TRBD2 (6 bases). The CDR3 totals 16 residues. Germline V gene data show CDR1 as SGHRS and CDR2 as YFSETQ. Trimming pared 1 base from V and 10 bases from J, leaving 20 bases between. The DNA of the CDR3 is TGCGCCAGCAGCTTGACTAGCTTCCCCTCTCCGGAGGAGCTGTTTTTT. As protein: CASSLTSFPSPEELFF.

This clonotype was counted only a few times. CDR3 region: CASSLVAGGPFGGELFF. In DNA, the CDR3 is TGTGCCAGCAGCTTAGTAGCGGGAGGCCCTTTCGGCGGGGAGCTGTTTTTT. The V and J genes are TRBV7-2 and TRBJ2-2, with 10 bases matching TRBD2. This CDR3 contains 17 residues. The germline CDR1 and CDR2 sequences are SGHTA and FQGNSA. V lost 1 base, J lost 7 bases, and 9 bases stayed unmatched.

This clonotype has a count of ten or more. The V and J genes are TRBV7-2 and TRBJ1-6, with D tentatively TRBD1 (5 bases). The ends were cut back, 3 bases at V and 0 bases at J, with 6 bases in the middle. Germline assignment: CDR1 SGHTA and CDR2 FQGNSA. The CDR3 totals 15 residues. CDR3 sequence (DNA): TGTGCCAGCAGCTTTGGACACTCCTATAATTCACCCCTCCACTTT. Protein sequence: CASSFGHSYNSPLHF.

The sample holds many counts of this clonotype. The CDR3 region is CASSGLVVWTSSGNTIYF. CDR3 DNA sequence: TGTGCCAGCAGCGGATTAGTCGTGTGGACGTCCTCTGGAAACACCATATATTTT. This rearrangement joins TRBV7-9 to TRBJ1-3; D ambiguous. Germline values: CDR1 SEHNR, CDR2 FQNEAQ (reference sequence). V was clipped by 5 bases and J by 0 bases, with 20 bases between them. There are 18 residues in the CDR3. Full variable domain (remainder filled in from reference TRBV7-9 and TRBJ1-3): DTGVSQNPRHKITKRGQNVTFRCDPISEHNRLYWYRQTLGQGPEFLTYFQNEAQLEKSRLLSDRFSAERPKGSFSTLEIQRTEQGDSAMYLCASSGLVVWTSSGNTIYFGEGSWLTVV.

The chain joins TRBV29-1 to TRBJ1-4; no reliable D call. V lost 0 bases and J 6 bases, leaving 8 bases between the germline ends. The CDR3 is 13 residues long. CDR1 is SQVTM and CDR2 is ANQGSEA in the germline V gene. The CDR3 is CSVEDGMDEKLFF. DNA of the CDR3: TGCAGCGTTGAAGATGGTATGGATGAAAAACTGTTTTTT.

In its sample, this clonotype was seen a few times. The J gene is TRBJ2-5, the V gene TRBV7-9; D is perhaps TRBD1 (5 bases). Between the trimmed V and J ends, which lost 2 bases and 2 bases, there was a span of 12 bases. Per germline, CDR1 SEHNR and CDR2 FQNEAQ (reference sequence). This CDR3 has 15 amino acids. The CDR3 sequence: CASSLNRRVQETQYF. The CDR3 DNA sequence: TGTGCCAGCAGCTTAAACAGGCGCGTTCAAGAGACCCAGTACTTC.

This clonotype came up a few times. The rearrangement links TRBV20-1 to TRBJ2-1, with a tentative D call TRBD1 (6 bases). CDR3 length: 11 residues. V dropped 6 bases and J dropped 8 bases, with 11 bases sitting between them. Germline values: CDR1 DFQATT, CDR2 SNEGSKA (reference sequence). The CDR3 loop reads CSAQGLYEQFF. The DNA of the CDR3 is TGCAGTGCCCAGGGGTTATATGAGCAGTTCTTC.

This clonotype was seen a handful of times. The chain carries TRBV12-3 or TRBV12-4 and TRBJ2-1; the match to TRBD2 covers 7 bases. J was trimmed by 2 bases and V by 3 bases; bases with no gene match: 4. This CDR3 contains 15 residues. The CDR3 is CASSFRGSAYNEQFF. DNA of the CDR3: TGTGCCAGCAGTTTTCGCGGGAGCGCCTACAATGAGCAGTTCTTC.

This chain uses TRBV9 with TRBJ1-2; possible D gene TRBD1, 5 bases. Trimming pared 4 bases from V and 5 bases from J, leaving 12 bases between. In germline, CDR1 is SGDLS, CDR2 YYNGEE. This CDR3 contains 13 residues. CDR3 DNA: TGTGCCAGCAGCTCTAGACAGCAGTATGGCTACACCTTC. Translation: CASSSRQQYGYTF.

V usage is TRBV4-3 and J usage is TRBJ1-4; 10 bases agree with TRBD1. The CDR3 length is 20 residues. The V and J ends lost 2 bases and 0 bases, in that order; junction bases with no gene match: 12. The germline V gene encodes CDR1 LGHNA and CDR2 YSLEER. The CDR3 region is CASSQLGTGEHQATNEKLFF. The CDR3 DNA follows: TGCGCCAGCAGCCAACTTGGGACAGGGGAACACCAAGCAACTAATGAAAAACTGTTTTTT.

With respect to this clonotype: A much more abundant neighbour one base away suggests this may be a read error. The V gene is TRBV7-4, the J gene TRBJ1-2; D gene uncertain. Germline CDR1 and CDR2: SGHVT and SQSDAQ. Trimming took 6 bases from V and 0 from J, leaving 17 bases between them. The CDR3 runs 16 residues. CDR3 in DNA: TGTGCCAGCAGGTTAAGTTTGGGAAGAGCTAACTATGGCTACACCTTC. Residues: CASRLSLGRANYGYTF.

This clonotype was seen only a few times. The V call is TRBV6-1, the J call TRBJ2-7, with 9 bases that match TRBD2. Germline CDR1 is MNHNS and CDR2 is SASEGT. Losses at the gene ends were 5 bases for V and 1 base for J; bases not matched to a gene: 6. The CDR3 contains 15 residues. The CDR3 coding sequence is TGTGCCAGCAGTTACGTAGCGGGAGTTTCCTACGAGCAGTACGTC. Translation: CASSYVAGVSYEQYV.

This chain's CDR3 is CASSGTGTEAFF. CDR3 DNA sequence: TGCGCCAGCAGTGGGACAGGCACTGAAGCTTTCTTT. V usage is TRBV10-2 and J usage is TRBJ1-1; the match to TRBD1 covers 7 bases. This CDR3 contains 12 residues. In germline, CDR1 is WSHSY, CDR2 SAAADI. Unmatched junction bases numbered 0, after V lost 4 bases and J lost 4 bases.

This clonotype was counted only a few times. This CDR3 is CASRGPGQGSINYGYTF. CDR3 in DNA: TGTGCCAGCAGGGGGCCCGGACAGGGCTCCATTAACTATGGCTACACCTTC. This chain joins TRBV6-1 and TRBJ1-2, with 8 bases identical to TRBD1. The germline CDR1 and CDR2 sequences are MNHNS and SASEGT. J gave up 1 base and V 6 bases, and 13 bases lay outside the gene matches. The CDR3 is 17 residues long.

This clonotype was seen a few times. The chain recombines TRBV4-3 with TRBJ1-2, with 7 bases matching TRBD1. In germline, CDR1 is LGHNA, CDR2 YSLEER. The CDR3 covers 15 residues. V shed 4 bases, J shed 8 bases, and the junction held 13 bases outside the gene matches. Here the CDR3 reads CASSRGQSDLGGYTF. Written as DNA, the CDR3 is TGCGCCAGCAGCCGGGGACAGTCCGACCTGGGGGGCTACACCTTC.

This chain connects TRBV12-3 or TRBV12-4 to TRBJ2-1, with 7 bases identical to TRBD2. V dropped 4 bases and J dropped 8; count of bases not matched to a gene: 11. This CDR3 region has 15 residues. The CDR3 DNA sequence: TGTGCCAGCAGTTCCCCCGTAGCGGGTGTCGATGAGCAGTTCTTC. Protein: CASSSPVAGVDEQFF.

Of note for this clonotype: A read error may account for a junction end that differs from germline. J is TRBJ1-5 and V is TRBV6-1; 7 bases agree with TRBD1. Germline CDR1 is MNHNS and CDR2 is SASEGT. The CDR3 length is 14 residues. CDR3 region: CVSSKQGRDQPQHF. The DNA for the CDR3 is TGTGTCAGCAGTAAACAGGGGAGGGATCAGCCCCAGCATTTT.

The chain uses TRBV10-3 and TRBJ1-1; D remains ambiguous. Germline V gene sequence: CDR1 ENHRY, CDR2 SYGVKD. This CDR3 is built from 11 residues. V gave up 1 base and J gave up 7 bases, with 4 bases separating them. CDR3 nucleotide sequence: TGTGCCATCAGTGAGTTCGGTGAAGCTTTCTTT. Protein sequence: CAISEFGEAFF.